Below, 3 T cell receptor beta chains from the same sample are listed, as sequenced in a study of vaccination effects on CD4 cells after COVID-19. Antigens of these TCRs are unknown. Scientists isolated CD4+ T cells after a roughly nine-day culture period ended. Libraries were prepared by immunoSEQ multiplex PCR; TCRdb keeps only in-frame clonotypes and omits some of them. The sample has 70,000 or so clones, 60% to 80% seen once. This sample comprised CD4+ T cells from PBMCs cultured without peptide, obtained before COVID-19 vaccination. Receptors originate from a human donor who received a COVID-19 vaccine.

CDR3 protein: CASSLAALYSYNEQFF. Written as DNA, the CDR3 is TGCGCCAGCAGCTTGGCTGCCCTCTACTCCTACAATGAGCAGTTCTTC. The chain uses TRBV5-1 and TRBJ2-1; D is uncertain. CDR1 SGHRS and CDR2 YFSETQ come from the germline V gene. The CDR3 length is 16 residues. Trimming stripped 0 bases from V and 0 bases from J, with 10 bases between.

This rearrangement joins TRBV29-1 to TRBJ2-3, with D unresolved. This CDR3 has 14 residues. Germline V gene data show CDR1 as SQVTM and CDR2 as ANQGSEA. Between the trimmed V and J ends, which lost 6 bases and 1 base, there was a span of 14 bases. The CDR3 spells CSVAGERGTDTQYF. The CDR3 nucleotides read TGCAGCGTGGCCGGAGAGCGAGGCACAGATACGCAGTATTTT.

V gene TRBV28 combines with J gene TRBJ1-6, with a tentative D call TRBD1 (6 bases). The CDR3 covers 15 residues. Germline V lookup: CDR1 MDHEN, CDR2 SYDVKM. V was trimmed by 5 bases and J by 6 bases, leaving 14 bases between them. As DNA, the CDR3 is TGTGCCAGCAGTCTCCCCAGGGGCGGTAATTCACCCCTCCACTTT. Translated: CASSLPRGGNSPLHF.